This paragraph reports one T cell receptor beta chain. What it binds is not known. This sample was taken from a study of identifying expanded T cells in peripheral blood. Study-wide results and caveats: Across healthy donors, higher total template counts meant significantly greater approximately 2-week count variance. Over about two and four weeks, about 17 and 20 clones changed, versus approximately 1.1 between replicates.

Germline-derived CDR1 and CDR2 are MNHEY and SVGAGI. V gave up 7 bases and J gave up 3 bases; unmatched junction bases: 5. The CDR3 contains 14 residues. The data were produced by immunoSEQ multiplex PCR, yet TCRdb's version contains in-frame clones alone and is incomplete. The sample has more than 55,000 clones; about 87% are singletons. Sequencing used blood. The chain combines TRBV6-5 with TRBJ2-2; TRBD1 matches at 7 bases. The clonotype was recovered from a person between 18 and 75 years old in good health. The CDR3 reads CASKRGRDTGELFF. The CDR3 nucleotides read TGTGCCAGCAAAAGGGGGCGAGACACCGGGGAGCTGTTTTTT.